One sample yielded the 9 T cell receptor beta chains listed below, sequenced in a study of monozygotic twins with inflammatory bowel disease. With the 5' RACE reads reprocessed, TCRdb shows one record per CDR3 protein and no DNA. Listed are fewer than 550,000 distinct CDR3 sequences; around 2.3% falls within the top ten. Sequencing was done on a sample of blood. All receptors come from a human donor with ulcerative colitis or Crohn's disease, or a healthy co-twin of an affected twin (not recorded which).

V gene TRBV28 combines with J gene TRBJ2-3; TCRdb proposes TRBD1, but this gene call is untestable without DNA. Germline V CDR1 and CDR2: MDHEN, SYDVKM. This CDR3 comprises 14 residues. CDR3: CASSFRSRGDTQYF.

The chain couples TRBV6-2 or TRBV6-3 to TRBJ2-1; as DNA is missing, the TRBD1 call by TCRdb cannot be tested. Looked up from germline, CDR1 is MNHEY and CDR2 is SVGEGT. This CDR3 comprises 14 residues. CDR3 amino acids: CASSGTLGSNEQFF.

J is TRBJ1-1 and V is TRBV6-1; TCRdb reports TRBD1, a call that lacks DNA to check it against. CDR1 is MNHNS, CDR2 SASEGT, per germline. This CDR3 region has 14 residues. CDR3: CASGRAQGNTEAFF.

CDR3 protein: CASSKGLAGAEQFF. J is TRBJ2-1 and V is TRBV5-1; the TRBD2 assignment by TCRdb is unverifiable without DNA. Germline CDR1 is SGHRS and CDR2 is YFSETQ. The CDR3 has 14 residues.

The V call is TRBV29-1, the J call TRBJ1-4; TCRdb proposes TRBD1, but this gene call is untestable without DNA. The CDR3 consists of 13 residues. Germline V gene data show CDR1 as SQVTM and CDR2 as ANQGSEA. CDR3 protein: CSVEDRAYPKLFF.

The chain combines TRBV6-1 with TRBJ2-5; as DNA is missing, the TRBD1 call by TCRdb cannot be tested. Germline values: CDR1 MNHNS, CDR2 SASEGT. This CDR3 spans 14 amino acids. CDR3 in amino acids: CASSPIQGRETQYF.

CDR3 amino acids: CASSLDTSGTYEQYF. The rearrangement uses TRBV5-4 and TRBJ2-7; TCRdb returns TRBD2, unconfirmable since there is no DNA. This CDR3 has 15 amino acids. Germline lookup yields CDR1 SGHNT and CDR2 YYREEE (reference sequence).

The chain combines TRBV5-1 with TRBJ2-7; TCRdb proposes TRBD1, but this gene call is untestable without DNA. CDR3 size: 15 residues. Germline loops: CDR1 SGHRS, CDR2 YFSETQ. The CDR3 here is CASSPGGTGTYEQYF.

V usage is TRBV29-1 and J usage is TRBJ2-7; the TCRdb call, TRBD2, lacks DNA for checking. The CDR3 runs to 12 residues. Germline CDR1 is SQVTM and CDR2 is ANQGSEA. CDR3 sequence: CSVEREASEQYF.